This T cell receptor beta chain was retrieved from a study of T cell changes during pregnancy in multiple sclerosis. The count of this clone is one. CDR1 LNHDA and CDR2 SQIVND come from the germline V gene (reference sequence). The junction had 4 bases not matched to a gene; V was cut back by 6 bases and J by 2 bases. The CDR3 has 14 amino acids. Produced via immunoSEQ multiplex PCR; TCRdb's table is partial and in-frame only. The data contain some 67,000 clones, about 90% of them singletons. The chain employs TRBV19 and TRBJ2-1, with TRBD1 matching 7 bases. The sample consisted of peripheral blood, taken in the first trimester of pregnancy. The source is a female donor with multiple sclerosis, enrolled in a pregnancy study. CDR3 amino acids: CASSEGQTYNEQFF. In DNA, the CDR3 is TGTGCCAGTAGCGAGGGACAGACCTACAATGAGCAGTTCTTC.